The entry below describes one T cell receptor (beta chain). Preparation of the TCRbeta library involved a method that used unique molecular identifiers. Each CDR3 protein is one row after TCRdb ran MiXCR on the PCR reads. The sample has some 350,000 distinct CDR3 sequences, approximately 10% seen once. This sample was taken from a study of T-cell reconstitution after alpha-beta-depleted transplantation in children. Germline CDR1 reads DFQATT; CDR2 reads SNEGSKA (reference sequence). The CDR3 covers 13 residues. Specimen: PBMCs from the stem cell graft donor, collected from the stem cell graft. The chain couples TRBV20-1 to TRBJ2-1; D possibly corresponds to TRBD2 (5 bases). The TCR comes from a human donor who donated a stem cell graft to a child with acute lymphoblastic leukemia. The DNA for the CDR3 is TGCAGACAGCTGCGGGTACAAATGGATGAGCAGTTCTTC. Translation: CRQLRVQMDEQFF.